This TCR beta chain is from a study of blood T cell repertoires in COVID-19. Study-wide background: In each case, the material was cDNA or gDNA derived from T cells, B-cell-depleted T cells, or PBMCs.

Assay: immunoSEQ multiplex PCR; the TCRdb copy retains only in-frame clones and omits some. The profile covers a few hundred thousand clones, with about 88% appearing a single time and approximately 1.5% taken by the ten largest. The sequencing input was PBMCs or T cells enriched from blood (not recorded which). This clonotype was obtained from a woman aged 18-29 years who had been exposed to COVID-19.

The DNA for the CDR3 is TGTGCCAGTAGTATAGGAGGGCTAGCGGGAGTCAATGAGCAGTTCTTC. Residues: CASSIGGLAGVNEQFF. J is TRBJ2-1 and V is TRBV19; 10 bases are a match to TRBD2. The germline CDR1 and CDR2 sequences are LNHDA and SQIVND (reference sequence). There are 16 residues in the CDR3. The junction had 6 bases not matched to a gene; V was cut back by 1 base and J by 6 bases.